These T cell receptor beta chains were read from a single sample in a study of blood T cell repertoires in COVID-19. Here immunoSEQ multiplex PCR was the method, and the copy in TCRdb shows in-frame clones only, minus some. The top ten hold around 6.5% of the sample, which has hundreds of thousands of clones, 85% to 90% seen once. Sample: peripheral blood. The receptor set was obtained from a man older than 75 with acute or convalescent COVID-19. The CDR3 runs from the conserved cysteine through the conserved F or W. Fields, in order: D gene, J gene, V gene, clone size, CDR3 DNA, CDR3 protein. A D gene is named only where the DNA matches it firmly. Rows give clone size only sometimes, using once, few, many, or a class for an expanded clone.

>TRBD2|TRBJ2-1|TRBV10-3|NA
TGTGCCATCAGTGGCGGGAGTCCCTACAATGAGCAGTTCTTC
CAISGGSPYNEQFF
>TRBD2|TRBJ2-3|TRBV29-1|NA
TGCAGCGTTGGACTAGCGGGAGGTGTAGATACGCAGTATTTT
CSVGLAGGVDTQYF
>TRBD2|TRBJ2-3|TRBV6-2/TRBV6-3|NA
TGTGCCAGCAGTTACGTAGGACTAGCTGCAGATACGCAGTATTTT
CASSYVGLAADTQYF
>TRBD1|TRBJ2-7|TRBV7-2|NA
TGTGCCAGCAGCTTAGGATCCGGGACAGGGGGGAGCGAGCAGTACTTC
CASSLGSGTGGSEQYF
>TRBD1|TRBJ2-7|TRBV5-4|few
TGTGCCAGCAGCTTACAGGGGATAGTTACGGCCGAGCAGTACTTC
CASSLQGIVTAEQYF
>NA|TRBJ1-5|TRBV24-1|NA
TGTGCCACCAGTGATGCCCGAAAGGACAGCTACAATCAGCCCCAGCATTTT
CATSDARKDSYNQPQHF
>NA|TRBJ2-3|TRBV29-1|NA
TGCAGCGTTGATGGGCTAGCGCGACTGACCGGACCAGATACGCAGTATTTT
CSVDGLARLTGPDTQYF
>TRBD1|TRBJ2-2|TRBV5-1|NA
TGCGCCAGCAGCACTGGACAGGGGCCCGCCGGGGAGCTGTTTTTT
CASSTGQGPAGELFF
>TRBD1|TRBJ2-3|TRBV7-8|NA
TGTGCCAGCGCGCGCCGGGACAGGGGGGTGGATACGCAGTATTTT
CASARRDRGVDTQYF
>NA|TRBJ2-1|TRBV5-1|NA
TGCGCCAGCAGCTTGGCCCCAGATCCCTACAATGAGCAGTTCTTC
CASSLAPDPYNEQFF
>NA|TRBJ2-1|TRBV6-5|NA
TGTGCCATCGCCTCCGCGGGTAACTTCTACAATGAGCAGTTCTTC
CAIASAGNFYNEQFF
>NA|TRBJ1-3|TRBV9|few
TGTGCCAGCAGCGAGTCCGGTTGGCGGAACACCATATATTTT
CASSESGWRNTIYF
>NA|TRBJ1-1|TRBV7-8|NA
TGTGCCAGCAGCTTAGTGTTGGCCGTGAACACTGAAGCTTTCTTT
CASSLVLAVNTEAFF
>TRBD2|TRBJ2-3|TRBV2|once
TGTGCCAGCAGTGATGAGGTTGCGGGAGGGCTCGGAGATACGCAGTATTTT
CASSDEVAGGLGDTQYF
>NA|TRBJ1-2|TRBV2|NA
TGTGCCAGCAGTGGAAATACAGTCTATGGCTACACCTTC
CASSGNTVYGYTF
>NA|TRBJ1-1|TRBV7-3|few
TGTGCCAGCAGCCTATTCGACCAGGGTGAAGCTTTCTTT
CASSLFDQGEAFF
>NA|TRBJ2-3|TRBV24-1|NA
TGTGCCACCAGTGATGCCCGACGGGTTCCAGATACGCAGTATTTT
CATSDARRVPDTQYF
>NA|TRBJ1-2|TRBV2|NA
TGTGCCAGCAGCCTCCAGGCCAGGGGCCTATATGGCTACACCTTC
CASSLQARGLYGYTF
>NA|TRBJ1-2|TRBV5-6|NA
TGTGCCAGCAGCTTGAGGGGCGCGGGAAGGAAGGGCTACACCTTC
CASSLRGAGRKGYTF
>TRBD1|TRBJ1-2|TRBV4-1|NA
TGCGCCAGCAGCCCCTGGGGGGACAGGGGTGGCTACACCTTC
CASSPWGDRGGYTF
>TRBD1|TRBJ1-4|TRBV7-9|NA
TGTGCCAGCAGCCCCGGGACAGTGAATGAAAAACTGTTTTTT
CASSPGTVNEKLFF
>TRBD2|TRBJ2-3|TRBV28|NA
TGTGCCAGCAGTTTGAGTGGTGCGGGAGTGGGCACAGATACGCAGTATTTT
CASSLSGAGVGTDTQYF
>TRBD2|TRBJ2-7|TRBV6-2/TRBV6-3|NA
TGTGCCAGCAGTTGGGCCCTGACTAGCGTCTCCTACGAGCAGTACTTC
CASSWALTSVSYEQYF
>NA|TRBJ2-3|TRBV7-9|once
TGTGCCAGCAATCCGGGTATGGATACGCAGTATTTT
CASNPGMDTQYF
>NA|TRBJ1-3|TRBV6-5|NA
TGTGCCAGCAGTTTTGGGGCCTCTCCCTCTGGAAACACCATATATTTT
CASSFGASPSGNTIYF
>NA|TRBJ2-2|TRBV6-5|NA
TGTGCCAGCAGTTTAATCGGGGAGCTGTTTTTT
CASSLIGELFF
>TRBD1|TRBJ1-5|TRBV9|once
TGTGCCAGCAGCGCGACAGGGGGAGGTCAGCCCCAGCATTTT
CASSATGGGQPQHF
>NA|TRBJ1-2|TRBV6-6|NA
TGTGCCAGCAGTTACCGGGACACCTCTAACTATGGCTACACCTTC
CASSYRDTSNYGYTF
>NA|TRBJ1-2|TRBV7-3|NA
TGTGCCAGCAGCCCCCGGCGCGGGTATGGCTACACCTTC
CASSPRRGYGYTF
>TRBD1|TRBJ2-7|TRBV11-2|few
TGTGCCAGCAGCAAGGGACAGCGCCACGAGCAGTACTTC
CASSKGQRHEQYF
>TRBD2|TRBJ2-5|TRBV7-6|few
TGTGCCAGCAGCTTAGGTGGACTAGCGGGAGCGGGGGAGACCCAGTACTTC
CASSLGGLAGAGETQYF
>TRBD1|TRBJ2-3|TRBV19|NA
TGTGCCAGCGCGAGGACAGGAACCACAGATACGCAGTATTTT
CASARTGTTDTQYF
>TRBD1|TRBJ2-5|TRBV11-3|NA
TGTGCCAGCAGCTTAAGACCTGGACAGGTAGAGACCCAGTACTTC
CASSLRPGQVETQYF
>TRBD2|TRBJ2-3|TRBV7-9|once
TGTGCCAGCAGCGAAAGGAGAACTAGCGGGAGTGGTAGGGATACGCAGTATTTT
CASSERRTSGSGRDTQYF
>NA|TRBJ2-5|TRBV7-3|NA
TGTGCCAGCAGCTTAACTCCAACCGCATACTGGTACTTC
CASSLTPTAYWYF
>TRBD1|TRBJ1-4|TRBV2|NA
TGTGCCAGCAATCCGCCCGGGACAGGAGACGAAAAACTGTTTTTT
CASNPPGTGDEKLFF
>NA|TRBJ2-3|TRBV27|NA
TGTGCCAGCAGTTTATATGAGCGGACCACAGATACGCAGTATTTT
CASSLYERTTDTQYF
>NA|TRBJ1-6|TRBV7-8|NA
TGTGCCAGCAGCTTGCCCAGGTCGTGGAATTCACCCCTCCACTTT
CASSLPRSWNSPLHF
>TRBD1|TRBJ2-5|TRBV7-3|NA
TGTGCCAGCAGCTTAACGGAGACAGGGCTGGAGACCCAGTACTTC
CASSLTETGLETQYF
>TRBD1|TRBJ1-2|TRBV28|NA
TGTGCCAGCAGTTTGGCTGGACAGGGGAACTATGGCTACACCTTC
CASSLAGQGNYGYTF
>NA|TRBJ2-2|TRBV29-1|once
TGCAGCGCTCAGAACACCGGGGAGCTGTTTTTT
CSAQNTGELFF
>NA|TRBJ1-5|TRBV2|NA
TGTGCCAGCAGTGAACGTAGTAGTAGCAATCAGCCCCAGCATTTT
CASSERSSSNQPQHF